This entry lists 32 T cell receptor beta chains sequenced from one sample in a study of T cells in Graves' hyperthyroidism and ophthalmopathy. Amplified TCR beta CDR3 regions derived from RNA transcripts. Primed by the HTBI set, a first-round RT-PCR was run on the TCR CDR3. TCRdb ran MiXCR on the multiplex PCR reads and lists one entry per CDR3 protein. The sample has about 200,000 distinct CDR3 sequences, under 20% seen once. The sample comprised blood. These receptors came from a man between 50 and 59 years old with Graves' hyperthyroidism.

As to this clonotype: A much bigger clone sits one base away, suggesting this may be a read error. The chain combines TRBV6-2 or TRBV6-3 with TRBJ2-7; a possible D gene is TRBD1 (5 bases). Per the germline V gene, CDR1 is MNHEY and CDR2 is SVGEGT. This CDR3 has 13 residues. In nucleotides, the CDR3 is TGTGTCAGCAGTATCAGGGTGGGGCACGAGCAGTACTTC. Translating gives CVSSIRVGHEQYF.

The chain couples TRBV15 to TRBJ1-3; D unresolved. Germline V gives CDR1 LNHNV, CDR2 YYDKDF (reference sequence). V was pared by 0 bases and J by 0 bases, with 9 bases between. The CDR3 runs 16 residues. The CDR3 DNA follows: TGTGCCACCAGCAGAGATCGAGGAAGCTCTGGAAACACCATATATTTT. Translated: CATSRDRGSSGNTIYF.

This clonotype showed up many times. This chain joins TRBV11-2 and TRBJ2-2; no reliable D call. V was clipped by 5 bases and J by 0 bases, with 16 bases between them. Germline loops: CDR1 SGHAT, CDR2 FQNNGV. This CDR3 is built from 17 residues. CDR3 region: CASSPTSARPNTGELFF. The CDR3 nucleotides are TGTGCCAGCAGCCCAACCTCGGCGAGACCGAACACCGGGGAGCTGTTTTTT. The whole variable domain, remainder taken from reference TRBV11-2 and TRBJ2-2, is EAGVAQSPRYKIIEKRQSVAFWCNPISGHATLYWYQQILGQGPKLLIQFQNNGVVDDSQLPKDRFSAERLKGVDSTLKIQPAKLEDSAVYLCASSPTSARPNTGELFFGEGSRLTVL.

In this sample, this clonotype turned up many times. The genes are TRBV2 and TRBJ2-7; 10 bases fit TRBD2. The V gene's germline CDR1 is SNHLY and CDR2 FYNNEI. J lost 5 bases, V lost 6 bases, and 10 bases had no gene match. CDR3 size: 15 residues. The CDR3 loop reads CASRAKREGLNEQYF. The CDR3 bases are TGTGCCAGCAGAGCCAAGCGGGAGGGCCTTAACGAGCAGTACTTC.

The chain recombines TRBV7-8 with TRBJ1-5, with D perhaps TRBD1 (5 bases). CDR1 SGHVS and CDR2 FQNEAQ come from the germline V gene. The CDR3 is made up of 15 amino acids. Between the trimmed V and J ends, which lost 5 bases and 4 bases, there was a span of 15 bases. The CDR3 DNA reads TGTGCCAGCAGCCCCGGCCAGGGTTGGAATCAGCCCCAGCATTTT. Its protein product is CASSPGQGWNQPQHF.

This clonotype was found many times. V and J are TRBV27 and TRBJ2-7, with 8 bases identical to TRBD2. Germline V CDR1 and CDR2: MNHEY, SMNVEV (reference sequence). This CDR3 is built from 15 residues. The ends lost 4 bases at V and 3 bases at J; junction bases unmatched: 8. In nucleotides, the CDR3 is TGTGCCAGCAGTTCGGGGGGGACGGTCTACTACGAGCAGTACTTC. Its protein is CASSSGGTVYYEQYF.

This chain connects TRBV29-1 to TRBJ2-7; 7 bases agree with TRBD2. Germline V gene data show CDR1 as SQVTM and CDR2 as ANQGSEA. The CDR3 sequence is 13 residues long. V lost 7 bases, J lost 4 bases, and 10 bases stayed unmatched. The CDR3, as DNA: TGCAGCGCCTCGGGGAGCGGGATATACGAGCAGTACTTC. This sequence encodes CSASGSGIYEQYF.

This clonotype was counted ten times or more. The V call is TRBV5-1, the J call TRBJ2-3; either TRBD1 or TRBD2 may supply D (5 bases each). V shed 3 bases and J shed 3 bases, with 14 bases lying between them. The germline V gene has CDR1 SGHRS and CDR2 YFSETQ. The CDR3 contains 15 residues. The CDR3 DNA sequence: TGCGCCAGCAGCTGGGACGGAGACGTTACAGATACGCAGTATTTT. It specifies CASSWDGDVTDTQYF.

The CDR3 bases are TGTGCCAGCAGTCGACAGGGTCTGGGTTCACCCCTCCACTTT. Amino acids: CASSRQGLGSPLHF. The chain recombines TRBV2 with TRBJ1-6, with TRBD1 identical over 7 bases. From germline, CDR1 is SNHLY and CDR2 FYNNEI. The CDR3 loop spans 14 amino acids. V lost 5 bases to trimming and J lost 9 bases; unmatched junction nucleotides: 7.

This clonotype was seen many times. The chain uses TRBV6-5 and TRBJ1-6, with TRBD1 identical over 7 bases. The CDR3 consists of 14 residues. Germline V CDR1 and CDR2: MNHEY, SVGAGI. V lost 2 bases, J lost 10 bases, and 5 bases stayed unmatched. This CDR3 reads CASSYGRGSSPLHF. CDR3 nucleotides: TGTGCCAGCAGTTACGGCAGGGGGAGCTCACCCCTCCACTTT.

The table lists this clonotype with a few counts. The chain couples TRBV20-1 to TRBJ2-7, with 10 bases aligning to TRBD1. This CDR3 comprises 15 residues. In germline, CDR1 is DFQATT, CDR2 SNEGSKA (reference sequence). V was pared by 0 bases and J by 6 bases, with 8 bases of the junction left unmatched. The CDR3 DNA reads TGCAGTGCTAGAGATCCGGGACAGGGGTCCGGCGAGCAGTACTTC. It is translated as CSARDPGQGSGEQYF.

This clonotype was found many times. The gene calls are TRBV5-5 and TRBJ1-3; D unresolved. Per germline, CDR1 SGHKS and CDR2 YYEKEE (reference sequence). CDR3 size: 15 residues. The ends were cut back, 4 bases at V and 4 bases at J, with 15 bases in the middle. CDR3 nucleotides: TGTGCCAGCAGCGCCGATGGTGGCTTAGGAAACACCATATATTTT. Translated: CASSADGGLGNTIYF.

This clonotype was picked up many times. V usage is TRBV11-2 and J usage is TRBJ2-5, with D hard to call. The CDR3 loop spans 15 amino acids. CDR1 and CDR2 (germline): SGHAT, FQNNGV. Trimming pared 2 bases from V and 4 bases from J, leaving 14 bases between. CDR3 residues: CASSLNGPSIETQYF. CDR3 nucleotide sequence: TGTGCCAGCAGCTTAAATGGACCCTCGATAGAGACCCAGTACTTC.

Remarks on this clonotype: This may be a read error, as it is one base from a much larger clone. This chain links TRBV20-1 with TRBJ2-7, with D uncertain. The CDR3 is 13 amino acids. The V and J ends lost 0 bases and 5 bases respectively, with 11 bases between them. CDR1 and CDR2 (germline): DFQATT, SNEGSKA (reference sequence). The CDR3 is CSARDGYRNEQYF. The DNA for the CDR3 is TGCAGTGCTAGAGACGGGTATCGGAACGAGCAGTACTTC.

There are many counts of this clonotype. This chain joins TRBV12-3 or TRBV12-4 and TRBJ2-1; D remains unclear. The CDR3 runs 13 residues. Trimming removed 2 bases at V and 2 bases at J, with 4 bases between. The CDR3 here is CASSLWTYNEQFF. The CDR3 DNA reads TGTGCCAGCAGTTTATGGACCTACAATGAGCAGTTCTTC.

The chain employs TRBV5-8 and TRBJ2-5, with TRBD2 matching 7 bases. The CDR3 is made up of 16 amino acids. V was clipped by 2 bases and J by 5 bases; unmatched bases: 12. Germline CDR1 SGHTS, CDR2 YDEGEE. CDR3 DNA sequence: TGTGCCAGCAGCTTAGGCGGGAGCACCATAGGGGAGACCCAGTACTTC. Translation gives CASSLGGSTIGETQYF.

The chain couples TRBV14 to TRBJ2-1; tentatively, D is TRBD2 (6 bases). Germline values: CDR1 SGHDN, CDR2 FVKESK. The CDR3 has 16 amino acids. V was shortened by 1 base and J by 0 bases, with 10 bases between the two germline ends. The CDR3 sequence: CASSQGAGTSYNEQFF. CDR3 DNA sequence: TGTGCCAGCAGCCAAGGGGCGGGGACCTCCTACAATGAGCAGTTCTTC.

The genes are TRBV5-4 and TRBJ2-7, with 8 bases that match TRBD1. Germline V CDR1 and CDR2: SGHNT, YYREEE (reference sequence). V lost 0 bases, J lost 2 bases, and 4 bases stayed unmatched. This CDR3 is built from 15 residues. Here the CDR3 reads CASSLGTGTAYEQYF. CDR3 nucleotides: TGTGCCAGCAGCTTGGGGACAGGGACCGCCTACGAGCAGTACTTC.

The rearrangement joins TRBV7-8 to TRBJ2-5, with D possibly being TRBD1 (6 bases). Trimming removed 5 bases at V and 3 bases at J, with 13 bases between. The CDR3 runs 14 residues. The V gene's germline CDR1 is SGHVS and CDR2 FQNEAQ. The CDR3: CASSLRQEKETQYF. For the CDR3, the DNA is TGTGCCAGCAGCCTCCGACAGGAAAAAGAGACCCAGTACTTC. Supplemented by reference TRBV7-8 and TRBJ2-5, the full variable domain reads GAGVSQSPRYKVAKRGQDVALRCDPISGHVSLFWYQQALGQGPEFLTYFQNEAQLDKSGLPSDRFFAERPEGSVSTLKIQRTQQEDSAVYLCASSLRQEKETQYFGPGTRLLVL.

This clonotype was picked up many times. The CDR3 sequence: CASSIGQGRATEAFF. The CDR3, as DNA: TGTGCCAGCTCCATTGGACAGGGGAGGGCCACTGAAGCTTTCTTT. The chain uses TRBV18 and TRBJ1-1; 9 bases fit TRBD1. This CDR3 spans 15 amino acids. With 6 bases clipped from V and 4 bases from J, the junction kept 9 bases outside the gene matches. Germline loops: CDR1 KGHSH, CDR2 LQKENI. The variable domain in full, completed from reference TRBV18 and TRBJ1-1, reads NAGVMQNPRHLVRRRGQEARLRCSPMKGHSHVYWYRQLPEEGLKFMVYLQKENIIDESGMPKERFSAEFPKEGPSILRIQQVVRGDSAAYFCASSIGQGRATEAFFGQGTRLTVV.

The chain links TRBV14 to TRBJ2-3; either TRBD1 or TRBD2 may supply D (6 bases each). The CDR3 is 16 amino acids. The V and J ends lost 1 base and 4 bases respectively, with 15 bases between them. The germline V gene encodes CDR1 SGHDN and CDR2 FVKESK. This CDR3 is CASSQVRERGPDTQYF. The CDR3 coding sequence is TGTGCCAGCAGCCAAGTGCGGGAACGGGGGCCAGATACGCAGTATTTT.

This clonotype was counted only a few times. The chain recombines TRBV5-1 with TRBJ2-3; 10 positions agree with TRBD2. With 4 bases clipped from V and 5 bases from J, the junction kept 4 bases outside the gene matches. The CDR3 covers 14 residues. The germline CDR1 and CDR2 sequences are SGHRS and YFSETQ. DNA of the CDR3: TGCGCCAGCAGCGAAAGCGGGAGGGGAGATACGCAGTATTTT. Protein: CASSESGRGDTQYF.

The V gene is TRBV7-8, the J gene TRBJ1-3; D not certain. Germline V gene data show CDR1 as SGHVS and CDR2 as FQNEAQ. The CDR3 has 15 amino acids. Trimming left V 5 bases short and J 0 bases short, with 11 bases between. CDR3 bases: TGTGCCAGCAGCCCTCGACCTAGCTCTGGAAACACCATATATTTT. Residues: CASSPRPSSGNTIYF.

Comments on this clonotype: A read error may be the cause here, since a much bigger clone is one base away. This chain links TRBV27 with TRBJ2-1; possibly TRBD1 for D (7 bases). CDR1 and CDR2 (germline): MNHEY, SMNVEV (reference sequence). Trimming took 4 bases from V and 12 from J, leaving 22 bases between them. CDR3 length: 15 amino acids. The CDR3, as DNA: TGTGCCAGCAGTTCAAGGGGGCGCGGGGTCGATGGGCAGTTCTTC. It codes for CASSSRGRGVDGQFF.

The rearrangement joins TRBV12-3 or TRBV12-4 to TRBJ2-1; D is undetermined. Trimming pared 2 bases from V and 4 bases from J, leaving 6 bases between. The CDR3 has 13 amino acids. The CDR3 protein is CASSLMGYNEQFF. In DNA, the CDR3 is TGTGCCAGCAGTTTAATGGGGTACAATGAGCAGTTCTTC.

The chain recombines TRBV5-1 with TRBJ1-6; TRBD1 is a possible D gene (5 bases). The V and J ends lost 1 base and 6 bases respectively, with 14 bases between them. Germline CDR1 and CDR2: SGHRS and YFSETQ. The CDR3 sequence is 16 residues long. The CDR3 DNA sequence: TGCGCCAGCAGCTTGCAGGGTAGAATTAGTAATTCACCCCTCCACTTT. Translated: CASSLQGRISNSPLHF. Full variable domain (outside the CDR3, taken from reference TRBV5-1 and TRBJ1-6): KAGVTQTPRYLIKTRGQQVTLSCSPISGHRSVSWYQQTPGQGLQFLFEYFSETQRNKGNFPGRFSGRQFSNSRSEMNVSTLELGDSALYLCASSLQGRISNSPLHFGNGTRLTVT.

V usage is TRBV11-2 and J usage is TRBJ2-2; 7 positions agree with TRBD1. V was pared by 4 bases and J by 4 bases, with 3 bases of the junction left unmatched. Germline-derived CDR1 and CDR2 are SGHAT and FQNNGV. CDR3 length equals 14 residues. CDR3 in DNA: TGTGCCAGCAGCTGGGACAGAGGCACCGGGGAGCTGTTTTTT. Its protein product is CASSWDRGTGELFF.

The V call is TRBV5-1, the J call TRBJ2-1, with 7 bases aligning to TRBD1. This CDR3 region has 16 residues. CDR1 and CDR2 from the germline V gene are SGHRS and YFSETQ. Trimming removed 4 bases from V and 0 bases from J; junction bases left unmatched: 7. The CDR3: CASSGLSGGSYNEQFF. The CDR3 coding sequence is TGCGCCAGCAGCGGTCTCTCAGGGGGCTCCTACAATGAGCAGTTCTTC.

The chain has TRBV10-2 and TRBJ2-3, with D possibly matching TRBD2 (6 bases). The V gene's germline CDR1 is WSHSY and CDR2 SAAADI. V lost 4 bases to trimming and J lost 1 base, with 15 bases between them. The CDR3 has 16 amino acids. The CDR3 sequence: CASSGGRYFGTDTQYF. Written as DNA, the CDR3 is TGCGCCAGCAGTGGGGGGAGGTATTTTGGCACAGATACGCAGTATTTT.

This clonotype has at least ten counts. V gene TRBV2 combines with J gene TRBJ2-1; the match to TRBD2 covers 7 bases. J lost 6 bases, V lost 5 bases, and 7 bases had no gene match. Germline CDR1 and CDR2: SNHLY and FYNNEI. The CDR3 loop spans 14 amino acids. The CDR3 nucleotides read TGTGCCAGCAGTCGAGGACTAGACGGCAATGAGCAGTTCTTC. The encoded protein is CASSRGLDGNEQFF.

This clonotype was counted many times. Germline is not matched at one junction end, which may reflect a read error. The V and J genes are TRBV20-1 and TRBJ2-5; 8 bases line up with TRBD2. The germline CDR1 and CDR2 sequences are DFQATT and SNEGSKA (reference sequence). The CDR3 is 13 residues long. The CDR3 is CSAKRGGGETQYF. The CDR3 coding sequence is TGCAGCGCTAAGAGGGGCGGGGGGGAGACCCAGTACTTC.

This clonotype has ten or more counts. The chain has TRBV11-2 and TRBJ2-7; D may be TRBD2 (6 bases). V gave up 5 bases and J gave up 1 base, with 21 bases separating them. The germline V gene has CDR1 SGHAT and CDR2 FQNNGV. CDR3 length: 17 amino acids. CDR3 coding DNA: TGTGCCAGCAGCCCATTAGCCGGGACTCGACATTCCTACGAGCAGTACTTC. Protein product: CASSPLAGTRHSYEQYF.